The clone carrying this TCR beta chain was counted ten times or more. The length of the CDR3 is 16 residues. Trimming pared 1 base from V and 2 bases from J, leaving 15 bases between. Germline V gene lookup returns CDR1 KGHSH and CDR2 LQKENI. Using its own MiXCR run on the 5' RACE reads, TCRdb lists one record per CDR3 protein. Seen here are about 52,000 distinct CDR3 sequences, around 6.7% observed once, and the top ten hold over 30%. Indicated time point: blood at routine non-recurrence follow-up after resection. From tumor, nontumor lung or frozen PBMC, whole RNA was taken unsorted for sequencing. The record originates from a study of spatial heterogeneity in lung cancer.

The TCR was taken from a female donor with early-stage non-small cell lung cancer. The chain links TRBV18 to TRBJ2-7; D is uncertain. The material sequenced was PBMCs, taken at follow-up. Here the CDR3 reads CASSPLPRPKAYEQYF. CDR3 nucleotide sequence: TGTGCCAGCTCACCACTTCCGAGACCGAAAGCCTACGAGCAGTACTTC.